This T cell receptor beta chain was sequenced during a study of identical twins. Study-level findings and limits: Beta clonotypes that were abundant in cord blood contained fewer insertions, a pattern absent from memory repertoires.

This clonotype has just a few counts. What it binds is unknown. In TCRdb, the 5' RACE reads were re-called with MiXCR into one record per CDR3 protein. The sample carries 700,000 or so distinct CDR3 sequences, 8.6% recorded once. Trimming left V 3 bases short and J 6 bases short, with 8 bases between. This CDR3 comprises 13 residues. Germline V gene lookup returns CDR1 MNHEY and CDR2 SMNVEV (reference sequence). A further study also used this sample, focusing on yellow fever vaccine responses in identical twins.

This receptor was identified in a woman between 18 and 29 years old in good health. Sequenced: PBMCs. This chain connects TRBV27 to TRBJ2-2; perhaps TRBD1 as D (6 bases). The CDR3, as DNA: TGTGCCAGCAGTTTTCACAGGGCCGGGGAGCTGTTTTTT. Its protein product is CASSFHRAGELFF.